The T cell receptor (beta chain) described here comes from a study of OX40 agonist ivuxolimab in advanced cancers. Profiling relied on immunoSEQ multiplex PCR, and the TCRdb table lists in-frame clones only, not all of them. The sample has around 89,000 clones, under 95% seen once. The material sequenced was CD4+ or CD8+ T cells sorted from blood, taken in a trial of the OX40 agonist ivuxolimab. This clonotype originated in an adult with an advanced solid tumor such as melanoma, head and neck, liver or kidney cancer.

CDR3 in amino acids: CASRLRVAGGPSTDTQYF. The CDR3 DNA is TGTGCCAGTCGACTTCGGGTAGCGGGAGGCCCAAGCACAGATACGCAGTATTTT. This chain uses TRBV27 with TRBJ2-3, with 10 bases fitting TRBD2. The junction had 15 bases not matched to a gene; V was cut back by 9 bases and J by 0 bases. The CDR3 runs 18 residues. CDR1 and CDR2 (germline): MNHEY, SMNVEV (reference sequence).